These T cell receptor beta chains were read from a single sample in a study of shared clonotypes between healthy human individuals. Measured with immunoSEQ multiplex PCR; TCRdb has only the in-frame clones, and not every one. Among 1,400,000 or so clones, approximately 98.5% were seen once, and the ten largest hold approximately 0.38%. Sequencing was done on a sample of naive CD4+ T cells sorted from blood. The receptors were gathered from a young man in good health. Each CDR3 is given with its conserved first and last residue. The order of the fields is CDR3 DNA, CDR3 protein, V gene, clone size, D gene, J gene. The D gene is left open where the match is weak. A clone size is listed for some rows: how often the clone was seen (once, few, many), or a class if it is expanded.

TGTGCCAGCAGCCAAGAGGGCGCATTAGTAGTTGAAGAGACCCAGTACTTC CASSQEGALVVEETQYF TRBV14 NA NA TRBJ2-5
TGTGCCACCAGACAGGTGAGCAATCAGCCCCAGCATTTT CATRQVSNQPQHF TRBV15 NA NA TRBJ1-5
TGTGCCAGTAGTATAGGGGGCGGCACAGATACGCAGTATTTT CASSIGGGTDTQYF TRBV19 NA NA TRBJ2-3
TGCAGCGTTGACGGCAGCAGTAACTATGGCTACACCTTC CSVDGSSNYGYTF TRBV29-1 NA NA TRBJ1-2
TGTGCCAGTAGTATCCTCGGAGGGTACGAGCAGTACTTC CASSILGGYEQYF TRBV19 NA NA TRBJ2-7
TGTGCCAGCAGTCATCGGTGGCAGGGGCCTAACTATGGCTACACCTTC CASSHRWQGPNYGYTF TRBV28 NA NA TRBJ1-2
TGTGCCTGGAGTGCGGGCGGGAGGGCCCCGGACACAGATACGCAGTATTTT CAWSAGGRAPDTDTQYF TRBV30 NA TRBD2 TRBJ2-3
TGTGCCAGCTCACCAGGGAACACTGAAGCTTTCTTT CASSPGNTEAFF TRBV18 NA NA TRBJ1-1
TGTGCCATCTCGGGACAGGGAGGGCGGGAGACCCAGTACTTC CAISGQGGRETQYF TRBV7-7 NA TRBD1 TRBJ2-5
TGTGCCAGCAGTGTTGCGGTCTCTGGGGCCAACGTCCTGACTTTC CASSVAVSGANVLTF TRBV6-1 NA NA TRBJ2-6
TGTGCCAGCAGCTTAGTTGCTCGCGGAGGTTTCACAGATACGCAGTATTTT CASSLVARGGFTDTQYF TRBV7-6 NA NA TRBJ2-3
TGTGCCAGCAGTTCCGAGGCGGCAGCGCGAGCTAACTATGGCTACACCTTC CASSSEAAARANYGYTF TRBV28 NA NA TRBJ1-2
TGCAGCGCATACAGAGGGATTAACTATGGCTACACCTTC CSAYRGINYGYTF TRBV29-1 once NA TRBJ1-2
TGCGCCAGCAGCCAAGGGGCCAGTCCCGGTACTGAAGCTTTCTTT CASSQGASPGTEAFF TRBV4-1 NA NA TRBJ1-1
TGTGCCAGTTCCGGACAGGGGACGTCCTACGAGCAGTACTTC CASSGQGTSYEQYF TRBV28 NA TRBD1 TRBJ2-7